One T cell receptor (beta chain) is described in this entry. Its antigen is not known. The sample is drawn from a study of Tregs in tolerant kidney transplant recipients. General study findings and limits: The small number of patients limits these findings pending further validation.

Thawed PBMCs were FACS-sorted into unstimulated CD4+CD25+CD127- regulatory T cells, CD4+CD25- non-regulatory cells, CD4 and CD8 cells. Assay: immunoSEQ multiplex PCR; the TCRdb copy retains only in-frame clones and omits some. The sample includes some 250,000 clones, approximately 83% of them seen just once. Germline CDR1 and CDR2: SGHRS and YFSETQ. This CDR3 is built from 15 residues. Trimming left V 2 bases short and J 4 bases short, with 15 bases between. The clonotype originates from a human donor in good health. The source material was CD4+ T cells from blood. The rearrangement links TRBV5-1 to TRBJ1-1; weak D call: TRBD1 (6 bases). This CDR3 is CASSFRGGGGTEAFF. As DNA, the CDR3 is TGCGCCAGCAGCTTTAGGGGCGGAGGGGGCACTGAAGCTTTCTTT.